These T cell receptor beta chains were read from a single sample in a study of identical twins. TCRdb independently ran MiXCR on the 5' RACE reads; one entry per CDR3 protein. The table includes 650,000 to 750,000 distinct CDR3 sequences, less than 25% detected once. The sample also formed part of further work on T cells expressing NK-cell markers.

Sequenced: PBMCs. The receptors originated from a young woman in good health. Each CDR3 is given with its conserved first and last residue. The D gene is left open where the match is weak. Clone size appears in some rows only: once, few, many, or a class for an expanded clone.

CDR3nt	CDR3aa	v_gene	j_gene	d_gene	abundance
TGTGCCAGCAACCCGGGACTCGACTACGAGCAGTACTTC	CASNPGLDYEQYF	TRBV14	TRBJ2-7	NA	NA
TGCAGCGTCCTGACTAGCGGGGAAAACATTCAGTACTTC	CSVLTSGENIQYF	TRBV29-1	TRBJ2-4	TRBD2	NA
TGCGCCAGCAGCTCGGGACAGGGAGATGAAAAACTGTTTTTT	CASSSGQGDEKLFF	TRBV5-1	TRBJ1-4	TRBD1	few
TGCAGTGCTCAAACTTCGGCAGGCCCGAACACTGAAGCTTTCTTT	CSAQTSAGPNTEAFF	TRBV20-1	TRBJ1-1	NA	few
TGCAGTGCTAGAGGGGACACCCTATACAATGAGCAGTTCTTC	CSARGDTLYNEQFF	TRBV20-1	TRBJ2-1	NA	few
TGTGCCAGCAGTCACCGGGACGGTAATTCACCCCTCCACTTT	CASSHRDGNSPLHF	TRBV12-3/TRBV12-4	TRBJ1-6	NA	NA
TGTGCCAGCAGCTTAGTTGATGGTGGGACGGGCAATCAGCCCCAGCATTTT	CASSLVDGGTGNQPQHF	TRBV7-2	TRBJ1-5	NA	NA
TGCAGTGCTACGGACTCGCAGGGTGAGCAGTTCTTC	CSATDSQGEQFF	TRBV20-1	TRBJ2-1	NA	NA
TGCAGCGTTGTTCCACTAGACAACAATGAGCAGTTCTTC	CSVVPLDNNEQFF	TRBV29-1	TRBJ2-1	NA	many
TGCGCCAGCAGCCCCGAAGCGGGAGGGTACGGTGAGCAGTTCTTC	CASSPEAGGYGEQFF	TRBV5-1	TRBJ2-1	TRBD2	NA
TGCGCCAGCAGCCCCTACCAGTCCATCCTCCTCGCAGATACGCAGTATTTT	CASSPYQSILLADTQYF	TRBV5-1	TRBJ2-3	NA	NA
TGTGCCAGCAGTCAACAGGGGGCGTACACTGAAGCTTTCTTT	CASSQQGAYTEAFF	TRBV12-3/TRBV12-4	TRBJ1-1	TRBD1	NA
TGTGCCAGCTTCGGGGGCTTTGAGACCCAGTACTTC	CASFGGFETQYF	TRBV6-6	TRBJ2-5	NA	few
TGCAGTGCTAGCCAGCGGGAAGGGGGGACAGATACGCAGTATTTT	CSASQREGGTDTQYF	TRBV20-1	TRBJ2-3	NA	many
TGTGCCAGCAGGCCAGCGGGAGGCTCGGACATTCAGTACTTC	CASRPAGGSDIQYF	TRBV12-3/TRBV12-4	TRBJ2-4	TRBD2	NA
TGCAGTGCTAGTTCCTGGGCGGGTCATCGAAACACAGATACGCAGTATTTT	CSASSWAGHRNTDTQYF	TRBV20-1	TRBJ2-3	NA	NA
TGCGCCAGCAGCCCCCTAGGGGCTGGTTACAATGAGCAGTTCTTC	CASSPLGAGYNEQFF	TRBV5-1	TRBJ2-1	NA	NA
TGTGCCAGCAGTCCGAACAGACAGGGGAACTACGAGCAGTACTTC	CASSPNRQGNYEQYF	TRBV12-3/TRBV12-4	TRBJ2-7	TRBD1	NA
TGTGCCACCAGCAGAGATCGGATACATGCGGGAGCCGAGCAGTACTTC	CATSRDRIHAGAEQYF	TRBV15	TRBJ2-7	TRBD2	few
TGCAGTGCTACGAAGACCATTGTGAAGACCCAGTACTTC	CSATKTIVKTQYF	TRBV20-1	TRBJ2-5	NA	NA
TGTGCCAGCAGTTACTTAGCGGGAGGGACCGGGGAGCTGTTTTTT	CASSYLAGGTGELFF	TRBV6-5	TRBJ2-2	TRBD2	NA
TGCAGTATACCTTCGCGGTACCAAGAGACCCAGTACTTC	CSIPSRYQETQYF	TRBV20-1	TRBJ2-5	NA	few
TGCAGTGCTGGACAGGACCTGAACACTGAAGCTTTCTTT	CSAGQDLNTEAFF	TRBV20-1	TRBJ1-1	TRBD1	NA
TGTGCCAGCAGCCAGTGGACAGGTTTTAATGAGCAGTTCTTC	CASSQWTGFNEQFF	TRBV7-6	TRBJ2-1	TRBD1	NA
TGCGCCAGCAGCTTTCAGCGGACGAGGGATGAGCAGTTCTTC	CASSFQRTRDEQFF	TRBV5-1	TRBJ2-1	NA	few
TGTGCCAGCAGCTTCAGTTCGGGACTAGCGCAGTTCTTC	CASSFSSGLAQFF	TRBV7-8	TRBJ2-1	TRBD2	NA
TGTGCCAGCAGTGAATTTCCATACGGAAAGTCAAATGAGCAGTTCTTC	CASSEFPYGKSNEQFF	TRBV6-1	TRBJ2-1	NA	NA
TGTGCCAGCAGCTTTGGGACAGCTGGTAATGAAAAACTGTTTTTT	CASSFGTAGNEKLFF	TRBV7-9	TRBJ1-4	TRBD1	few
TGCAGCGTTAGTTTCTATGGCTACACCTTC	CSVSFYGYTF	TRBV29-1	TRBJ1-2	NA	NA
TGTGCCAGCACCCATAGGGCCTACAATGAGCAGTTCTTC	CASTHRAYNEQFF	TRBV12-3/TRBV12-4	TRBJ2-1	NA	many
TGTGCCAGCAGCAAATGTTCTAGCGAGAGCACAGATACGCAGTATTTT	CASSKCSSESTDTQYF	TRBV21-1	TRBJ2-3	NA	many
TGTGCCAGCAGTCGATTGGACAGGGCGAGCTCCTACGAGCAGTACTTC	CASSRLDRASSYEQYF	TRBV7-9	TRBJ2-7	TRBD1	few
TGTGCCAGCAGTTTTGGGACTAGCGGGGGGCAAAAGTACTTC	CASSFGTSGGQKYF	TRBV12-3/TRBV12-4	TRBJ2-7	TRBD2	NA
TGCGCCAGCAGTCAGCAGGGACAGGAGTCCTACGAGCAGTACTTC	CASSQQGQESYEQYF	TRBV5-1	TRBJ2-7	TRBD1	NA
TGTGCCAGCAGCCACGACAGGATACGGGAGGGGCCGTACTTC	CASSHDRIREGPYF	TRBV7-2	TRBJ2-5	TRBD2	few
TGCAGTGCTAGAGTAAGGGTAGCAAATTCACCCCTCCACTTT	CSARVRVANSPLHF	TRBV20-1	TRBJ1-6	NA	NA
TGTGCCAGCAGTCTCGATTCGGTGACAACCGGGGAGCTGTTTTTT	CASSLDSVTTGELFF	TRBV2	TRBJ2-2	NA	NA
TGCGCCAGCAGCTTGGCTGGGTTCTTGTACGAGCAGTACTTC	CASSLAGFLYEQYF	TRBV5-1	TRBJ2-7	NA	many
TGCAGCGTTCAAGAAACGACAGGGACCTATGGCTACACCTTC	CSVQETTGTYGYTF	TRBV29-1	TRBJ1-2	TRBD1	NA
TGCAGTGCTAGAGGGGGGGGTTTTAACACCGGGGAGCTGTTTTTT	CSARGGGFNTGELFF	TRBV20-1	TRBJ2-2	TRBD2	few
TGTGCCAGCAGTTCTAGCGGGAGTAGCAGCACAGATACGCAGTATTTT	CASSSSGSSSTDTQYF	TRBV12-3/TRBV12-4	TRBJ2-3	TRBD2	NA
TGTGCCAGCAGCCAAGCGGACACTAAGAATACGCAGTATTTT	CASSQADTKNTQYF	TRBV14	TRBJ2-3	NA	NA
TGCGCCAGCAGCTTGGGGGCGGCCAGCTCTGGAAACACCATATATTTT	CASSLGAASSGNTIYF	TRBV5-1	TRBJ1-3	NA	NA
TGTGCCAGCAGCTTAGGGTTTTCCGGTTACCTGGAGACCCAGTACTTC	CASSLGFSGYLETQYF	TRBV7-2	TRBJ2-5	NA	many
TGCAGTGCTAGACCGGGACAGGGAGACATTCAGTACTTC	CSARPGQGDIQYF	TRBV20-1	TRBJ2-4	TRBD1	NA
TGCGCCAGCAGCTTGGGACTATCGAAAGAGACCCAGTACTTC	CASSLGLSKETQYF	TRBV5-1	TRBJ2-5	NA	many
TGTGCCAGCAGCACTCCCGTACGGGCCACTAATGAAAAACTGTTTTTT	CASSTPVRATNEKLFF	TRBV5-6	TRBJ1-4	NA	NA
TGCGCCAGCAGCTCCGCCGGGACTAGCGGCACAGATACGCAGTATTTT	CASSSAGTSGTDTQYF	TRBV5-1	TRBJ2-3	TRBD2	NA
TGTGCCAGCAGCTTTAAGGGGGATTGGGGGGTTACCTACGAGCAGTACTTC	CASSFKGDWGVTYEQYF	TRBV7-2	TRBJ2-7	NA	few
TGCAGTGCTAGAGTACTTAGCGGGCCCACAGATACGCAGTATTTT	CSARVLSGPTDTQYF	TRBV20-1	TRBJ2-3	TRBD2	NA
TGTGCCAGCAGCTTAGTAGGGAACTACGAGCAGTACTTC	CASSLVGNYEQYF	TRBV7-9	TRBJ2-7	NA	NA
TGCAGTGCTAGTCCTGACCCAGTAAGGGGCTACACCTTC	CSASPDPVRGYTF	TRBV20-1	TRBJ1-2	NA	few
TGTGCCAGCAGCTTGGGGGGGCCGAAGACCCAGTACTTC	CASSLGGPKTQYF	TRBV5-6	TRBJ2-5	NA	once
TGCAGTGAAAGCCCACTAGCGGGGTTGTTATCAGATACGCAGTATTTT	CSESPLAGLLSDTQYF	TRBV20-1	TRBJ2-3	TRBD2	many
TGTGCCACGAAACCGGGACAGGGGTTCGAGCAGTACTTC	CATKPGQGFEQYF	TRBV6-1	TRBJ2-7	TRBD1	many